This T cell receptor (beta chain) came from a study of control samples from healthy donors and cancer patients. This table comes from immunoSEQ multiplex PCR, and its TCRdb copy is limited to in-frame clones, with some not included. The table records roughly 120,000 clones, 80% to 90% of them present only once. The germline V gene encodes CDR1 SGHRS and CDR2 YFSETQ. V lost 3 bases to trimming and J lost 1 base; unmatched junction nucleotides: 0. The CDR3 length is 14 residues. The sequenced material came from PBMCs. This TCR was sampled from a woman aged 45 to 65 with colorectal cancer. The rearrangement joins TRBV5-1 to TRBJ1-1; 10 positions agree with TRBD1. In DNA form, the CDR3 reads TGCGCCAGCAGCTGGGACAGGGGGAACACTGAAGCTTTCTTT. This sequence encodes CASSWDRGNTEAFF. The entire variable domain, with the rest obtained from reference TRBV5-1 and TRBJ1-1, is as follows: KAGVTQTPRYLIKTRGQQVTLSCSPISGHRSVSWYQQTPGQGLQFLFEYFSETQRNKGNFPGRFSGRQFSNSRSEMNVSTLELGDSALYLCASSWDRGNTEAFFGQGTRLTVV.